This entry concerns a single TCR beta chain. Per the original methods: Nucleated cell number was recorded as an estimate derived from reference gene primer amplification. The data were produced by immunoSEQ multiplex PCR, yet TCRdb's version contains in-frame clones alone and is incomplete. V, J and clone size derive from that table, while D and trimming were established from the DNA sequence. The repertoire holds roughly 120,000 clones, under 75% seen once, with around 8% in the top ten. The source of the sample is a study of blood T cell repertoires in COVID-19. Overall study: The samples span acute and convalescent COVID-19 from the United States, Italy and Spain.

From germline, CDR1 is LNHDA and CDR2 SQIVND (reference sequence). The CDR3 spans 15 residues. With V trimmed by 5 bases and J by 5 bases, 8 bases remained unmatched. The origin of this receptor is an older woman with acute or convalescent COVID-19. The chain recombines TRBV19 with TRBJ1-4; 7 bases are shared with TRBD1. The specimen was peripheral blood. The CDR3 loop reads CASSDRDQGNEKLFF. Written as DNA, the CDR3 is TGTGCCAGTAGTGACAGGGACCAAGGAAATGAAAAACTGTTTTTT.